This TCR beta chain emerged from a study of vaccination effects on CD4 cells after COVID-19. Peptide-pool stimulation followed by sequencing identified expanded antigen-specific CD4+ clonotypes in the ViraFEST assay. Researchers isolated CD4+ T cells once approximately 10 days of culture had elapsed. The participants, recipients of two vaccine doses, got either BNT162b2 or mRNA-1273. Recipients of the vaccine had no prior SARS-CoV-2 infection and negative nucleocapsid antibodies. Every well housed around 2 million PBMC, which grew in culture alongside 9 to 10 IU/ml IL-2 and about 10 ug/ml peptides. Overall study results and limits: The study, lacking early post-infection timepoints, had few convalescent patients.

The CDR3 is made up of 16 amino acids. Germline-derived CDR1 and CDR2 are SGHRS and YFSETQ. Unmatched junction bases numbered 8, after V lost 4 bases and J lost 5 bases. A remark on this clone: Its target is unknown.

Using immunoSEQ multiplex PCR, the repertoire was profiled, and TCRdb retains in-frame clones only, with some absent. Of approximately 29,000 clones in the sample, about 73% were seen once. Source: CD4+ T cells from PBMCs cultured with HCoV-NL63 spike peptides, taken after COVID-19 vaccination. This TCR was sampled from a human donor who received a COVID-19 vaccine. J is TRBJ2-2 and V is TRBV5-1; 10 nucleotides align to TRBD1. The CDR3 nucleotides are TGCGCCAGCAGCGGGGGACAGGGGATTGGTACCGGGGAGCTGTTTTTT. Translated, it gives CASSGGQGIGTGELFF. Drawing the rest from reference TRBV5-1 and TRBJ2-2, the complete variable domain is KAGVTQTPRYLIKTRGQQVTLSCSPISGHRSVSWYQQTPGQGLQFLFEYFSETQRNKGNFPGRFSGRQFSNSRSEMNVSTLELGDSALYLCASSGGQGIGTGELFFGEGSRLTVL.